These 25 T cell receptor beta chains share one sample of origin, sequenced in a study of shared clonotypes between healthy human individuals. The assay was immunoSEQ multiplex PCR, and TCRdb's table has in-frame clones only and misses some. This sample carries about 2.4 million clones, 90% to 95% of them seen once, and the ten largest clones take more than 0.35%. The specimen was naive CD4+ T cells from PBMCs. Noted subset: CD45RA+ positively selected. The origin of the receptors is a man between 18 and 35 years old in good health. Some clones in this sample may be carry-over from other donors' samples.

This sequence joins TRBV4-2 and TRBJ2-7, with D unresolved. V lost 0 bases, J lost 7 bases, and 7 bases lay in between. Per germline, CDR1 LGHNA and CDR2 YNFKEQ. This CDR3 has 12 residues. CDR3 protein: CASSQDRREQYF. The DNA for the CDR3 is TGTGCCAGCAGCCAAGATCGGAGAGAGCAGTACTTC.

The V and J genes are TRBV9 and TRBJ1-1; possibly TRBD1 for D (6 bases). Germline loops: CDR1 SGDLS, CDR2 YYNGEE. The CDR3 has 15 residues. The V and J ends lost 4 bases and 1 base respectively, with 14 bases between them. The CDR3 spells CASSRGGLGNTEAFF. CDR3 sequence (DNA): TGTGCCAGCAGCCGAGGGGGTTTGGGGAACACTGAAGCTTTCTTT.

The chain links TRBV28 to TRBJ1-2; possible D gene TRBD1, 5 bases. V was cut by 6 bases and J by 4 bases, with 12 bases left in between. Germline values: CDR1 MDHEN, CDR2 SYDVKM. The CDR3 extends over 13 amino acids. CDR3 nucleotide sequence: TGTGCCAGCAGCCGACTGGGACCCTATGGCTACACCTTC. Residues: CASSRLGPYGYTF.

CDR3 region: CASSLQGLSGNTIYF. The CDR3, as DNA: TGTGCCAGCAGCTTACAGGGCCTCTCTGGAAACACCATATATTTT. V gene TRBV7-3 combines with J gene TRBJ1-3; tentatively, D is TRBD1 (5 bases). The CDR3 extends over 15 amino acids. Germline loops: CDR1 SGHTA, CDR2 FQGTGA. The V and J ends lost 2 bases and 0 bases respectively, with 8 bases between them.

This chain joins TRBV18 and TRBJ2-7; 10 bases map to TRBD2. Germline V gene data show CDR1 as KGHSH and CDR2 as LQKENI. After removal of 6 bases from V and 5 bases from J, the junction contained 7 bases not matched to a gene. CDR3 length: 14 amino acids. This CDR3 reads CASSRTSGGNEQYF. The CDR3, as DNA: TGTGCCAGCTCGAGGACTAGCGGAGGGAACGAGCAGTACTTC.

This clone was seen more than once but under ten times. Other DNA sequences in this sample translate to the same CDR3. This chain uses TRBV9 with TRBJ1-1; the D is unclear. Germline lookup yields CDR1 SGDLS and CDR2 YYNGEE. V was clipped by 2 bases and J by 0 bases, with 2 bases between them. There are 12 residues in the CDR3. The CDR3: CASSVMNTEAFF. DNA for the CDR3: TGTGCCAGCAGCGTCATGAACACTGAAGCTTTCTTT.

The rearrangement joins TRBV6-5 to TRBJ2-7; possibly TRBD1 for D (7 bases). CDR1 MNHEY and CDR2 SVGAGI come from the germline V gene. Trimming removed 6 bases at V and 2 bases at J, with 14 bases between. The CDR3 loop spans 14 amino acids. CDR3 amino acids: CASSLQGGPYEQYF. The CDR3 DNA reads TGTGCCAGCAGCCTTCAGGGGGGTCCCTACGAGCAGTACTTC.

This chain uses TRBV19 with TRBJ1-1, with D perhaps TRBD1 (6 bases). Trimming stripped 5 bases from V and 2 bases from J, with 15 bases between. From germline, CDR1 is LNHDA and CDR2 SQIVND (reference sequence). This CDR3 contains 15 residues. CDR3: CASSPDRNFNTEAFF. As DNA, the CDR3 is TGTGCCAGTAGTCCCGACAGGAATTTTAACACTGAAGCTTTCTTT.

The J gene is TRBJ1-5, the V gene TRBV30; 9 positions agree with TRBD1. This CDR3 is 15 amino acids long. Germline lookup yields CDR1 GTSNPN and CDR2 SVGIG (reference sequence). V gave up 1 base and J gave up 6 bases; unmatched junction bases: 7. Here the CDR3 reads CAWSAPGQGFQPQHF. The CDR3 region has the DNA TGTGCCTGGAGTGCCCCGGGACAGGGCTTTCAGCCCCAGCATTTT.

Points on this clone: Other DNA sequences in this specimen translate into the identical CDR3. The V and J genes are TRBV30 and TRBJ1-5; 7 nucleotides match TRBD1. From germline, CDR1 is GTSNPN and CDR2 SVGIG (reference sequence). The CDR3 consists of 13 residues. The V segment lost 2 bases and the J segment 6 bases; nucleotides outside the gene matches: 4. Here the CDR3 DNA reads TGTGCCTGGAGTAGACAGGGTAGTCAGCCCCAGCATTTT. Translated, it gives CAWSRQGSQPQHF.

This rearrangement joins TRBV19 to TRBJ2-5; 13 bases are shared with TRBD2. The CDR3 extends over 17 amino acids. The germline CDR1 and CDR2 sequences are LNHDA and SQIVND (reference sequence). J was trimmed by 5 bases and V by 10 bases; bases with no gene match: 16. CDR3 in DNA: TGTGCCACCCGGAGGACTAGCGGGAGTCCGGGTTATGAGACCCAGTACTTC. It translates to CATRRTSGSPGYETQYF. Looking up the rest from reference TRBV19 and TRBJ2-5 gives the full variable domain: DGGITQSPKYLFRKEGQNVTLSCEQNLNHDAMYWYRQDPGQGLRLIYYSQIVNDFQKGDIAEGYSVSREKKESFPLTVTSAQKNPTAFYLCATRRTSGSPGYETQYFGPGTRLLVL.

J is TRBJ1-6 and V is TRBV29-1; D possibly corresponds to TRBD1 (5 bases). V was clipped by 8 bases and J by 9 bases, with 17 bases between them. There are 13 residues in the CDR3. Germline V CDR1 and CDR2: SQVTM, ANQGSEA. The CDR3 bases are TGCAGCATACTGGGCAGGGCTGGTTCACCCCTCCACTTT. It codes for CSILGRAGSPLHF.

This chain connects TRBV18 to TRBJ1-1, with D hard to call. CDR3 length equals 12 residues. The germline V gene has CDR1 KGHSH and CDR2 LQKENI. Trimming cost V 6 bases and J 5 bases, with 10 bases left between them. Here the CDR3 reads CASSDRQTEAFF. The CDR3 coding sequence is TGTGCCAGCTCCGACCGACAAACTGAAGCTTTCTTT.

In regard to this clone: In the same sample, other DNA sequences code for this CDR3. The chain combines TRBV5-1 with TRBJ2-2, with unresolved D. Trimming took off 3 bases at V and 0 bases at J, with 9 bases between the two ends. The CDR3 length is 15 residues. CDR1 and CDR2 from the germline V gene are SGHRS and YFSETQ. CDR3 protein: CASSSLGANTGELFF. The CDR3 DNA reads as TGCGCCAGCAGCTCCCTCGGAGCGAACACCGGGGAGCTGTTTTTT.

The rearrangement joins TRBV30 to TRBJ2-5; D gene unclear. CDR1 and CDR2 from the germline V gene are GTSNPN and SVGIG (reference sequence). Trimming removed 1 base at V and 9 bases at J, with 12 bases between. This CDR3 has 12 residues. The CDR3 coding sequence is TGTGCCTGGAGTGACATAATTGAGGCCCAGTACTTC. Translated, it gives CAWSDIIEAQYF.

The chain joins TRBV27 to TRBJ2-1; D uncertain. The germline V and J ends were trimmed by 3 bases and 5 bases, with 8 bases remaining between them. There are 13 residues in the CDR3. CDR1 is MNHEY and CDR2 is SMNVEV in the germline V gene (reference sequence). The CDR3 DNA reads as TGTGCCAGCAGTTTTATAAGACACAATGAGCAGTTCTTC. It specifies CASSFIRHNEQFF.

V gene TRBV4-1 combines with J gene TRBJ2-4; 12 bases are a match to TRBD2. CDR3 length: 14 residues. V trimming: 1 base; J trimming: 15 bases; junction bases outside the gene matches: 7. Looked up from germline, CDR1 is MGHRA and CDR2 is YSYEKL. The CDR3 reads CASSQASGRAARYF. Here the CDR3 DNA reads TGCGCCAGCAGCCAAGCTAGCGGGAGGGCCGCGCGGTACTTC.

The chain carries TRBV28 and TRBJ1-1, with 9 bases lining up with TRBD1. V lost 5 bases and J lost 4; bases outside the gene matches: 2. The germline gives CDR1 MDHEN, CDR2 SYDVKM. This CDR3 contains 13 residues. In DNA, the CDR3 is TGTGCCAGCAGTGAGACAGGGGGCACTGAAGCTTTCTTT. It specifies CASSETGGTEAFF. The whole variable domain, remainder taken from reference TRBV28 and TRBJ1-1, is DVKVTQSSRYLVKRTGEKVFLECVQDMDHENMFWYRQDPGLGLRLIYFSYDVKMKEKGDIPEGYSVSREKKERFSLILESASTNQTSMYLCASSETGGTEAFFGQGTRLTVV.

This chain joins TRBV7-9 and TRBJ2-5; 11 nucleotides line up with TRBD1. The CDR3 runs 17 residues. Germline V gives CDR1 SEHNR, CDR2 FQNEAQ (reference sequence). Trimming cost V 4 bases and J 4 bases; bases outside gene matches: 11. The CDR3 DNA is TGTGCCAGCAGCTATCCGGGACAGGGGGACCCGTTAGAGACCCAGTACTTC. It encodes CASSYPGQGDPLETQYF. The full variable domain, completed using reference TRBV7-9 and TRBJ2-5, is DTGVSQNPRHKITKRGQNVTFRCDPISEHNRLYWYRQTLGQGPEFLTYFQNEAQLEKSRLLSDRFSAERPKGSFSTLEIQRTEQGDSAMYLCASSYPGQGDPLETQYFGPGTRLLVL.

The V call is TRBV10-1, the J call TRBJ2-2; D uncertain. V was trimmed by 2 bases and J by 7 bases, leaving 23 bases between them. CDR1 is WNHNN, CDR2 SYGVQD, per germline (reference sequence). The CDR3 totals 18 residues. The CDR3 region is CASSEPDWRRGPFGELFF. Written as DNA, the CDR3 is TGCGCCAGCAGTGAGCCAGACTGGCGGCGAGGACCATTCGGGGAGCTGTTTTTT.

The CDR3 coding sequence is TGTGCCAGCACCAGACAGGGGATGAACACTGAAGCTTTCTTT. Translated: CASTRQGMNTEAFF. The rearrangement uses TRBV6-1 and TRBJ1-1; 8 nucleotides line up with TRBD1. CDR3 length: 14 amino acids. After removal of 7 bases from V and 0 bases from J, the junction contained 4 bases not matched to a gene. Germline lookup yields CDR1 MNHNS and CDR2 SASEGT.

A remark on this clone: The junction departs from germline at one end; a sequencing error may be responsible. This chain links TRBV4-1 with TRBJ1-1; D uncertain. From germline, CDR1 is MGHRA and CDR2 YSYEKL. The CDR3 extends over 16 amino acids. Here the CDR3 reads CASSEDRPGWATEAFF. The DNA for the CDR3 is TGCGCCAGCAGCGAAGATCGTCCGGGGTGGGCCACTGAAGCTTTCTTT.

The chain carries TRBV29-1 and TRBJ1-1; D gene uncertain. CDR3 length: 13 residues. Trimming left V 8 bases short and J 1 base short, with 14 bases between. Germline values: CDR1 SQVTM, CDR2 ANQGSEA. CDR3 DNA sequence: TGCAGCTACAGAGCCAGGCGGAACACTGAAGCTTTCTTT. Its protein is CSYRARRNTEAFF.

V and J are TRBV27 and TRBJ1-5, with 9 nucleotides matching TRBD1. The CDR3 covers 15 residues. Germline V gene lookup returns CDR1 MNHEY and CDR2 SMNVEV (reference sequence). Unmatched junction bases numbered 1, after V lost 0 bases and J lost 4 bases. As DNA, the CDR3 is TGTGCCAGCAGTTTATCGGACAGGGGTAATCAGCCCCAGCATTTT. Protein sequence: CASSLSDRGNQPQHF.

The chain employs TRBV25-1 and TRBJ2-3; D remains unclear. Germline CDR1 and CDR2: MGHDK and SYGVNS. The CDR3 consists of 16 residues. Trimming shortened V by 3 bases and J by 3 bases, and 16 bases separated the two germline ends. In DNA, the CDR3 is TGTGCCAGCAGTGACGTGTATCAGGCAAGGACAGATACGCAGTATTTT. It is translated as CASSDVYQARTDTQYF.